The 25 T cell receptor beta chains in this list originate from one sample, sequenced in a study of blood T cells in healthy people across ages. For the second PCR, which ran for 7 to 11 cycles, a sample-barcoded 5' primer and a J-beta primer mix were used. TCRdb re-called the 5' RACE reads with MiXCR, one entry per CDR3 protein. The table shows about 900,000 distinct CDR3 sequences, with around 48% occurring only once. The material sequenced was blood. The receptors stem from a man under 40 in good health.

The chain's CDR3 is CASSLYTTQLAEQYF. DNA for the CDR3: TGTGCCAGCAGCTTGTACACCACCCAGCTCGCCGAGCAGTACTTC. The chain couples TRBV5-5 to TRBJ2-5; no clear D gene. The J call may be in error: the DNA end matches TRBJ2-7 better. CDR3 size: 15 residues. The germline gives CDR1 SGHKS, CDR2 YYEKEE (reference sequence).

Concerning this clonotype: The final CDR3 position lacks the conserved phenylalanine or tryptophan, pointing to a likely read error. This rearrangement joins TRBV3-1 to TRBJ2-7; weak D call: TRBD2 (6 bases). Germline V gene data show CDR1 as LGHDT and CDR2 as YNNKEL (reference sequence). The V and J ends lost 7 bases and 3 bases respectively, with 16 bases between them. The CDR3 has 14 residues. The CDR3 DNA reads TGTGCCAGCACTTTAATGGTGGGGGGCTACGAGCAGTACCTC. It codes for CASTLMVGGYEQYL.

A single count supports this clonotype. The V call is TRBV5-1, the J call TRBJ2-5; D could derive from TRBD1 or TRBD2 (5 bases each). The CDR3 has 15 residues. Germline-derived CDR1 and CDR2 are SGHRS and YFSETQ. V was clipped by 0 bases and J by 4 bases, with 13 bases between them. For the CDR3, the DNA is TGCGCCAGCAGCTTGGTAGGGGACCCCCGAGAGACCCAGTACTTC. Translating gives CASSLVGDPRETQYF.

J is TRBJ1-2 and V is TRBV27, with D unclear. This CDR3 comprises 12 residues. With 10 bases removed from V and 5 bases from J, the gap between germline ends came to 14 bases. Germline-derived CDR1 and CDR2 are MNHEY and SMNVEV (reference sequence). The CDR3 DNA reads TGTGCCACCCGGGAGAGGATTTATGGCTACACCTTC. It yields the protein CATRERIYGYTF.

J is TRBJ2-1 and V is TRBV4-1; tentative D call: TRBD2 (5 bases). The V gene's germline CDR1 is MGHRA and CDR2 YSYEKL. CDR3 size: 16 residues. V shed 0 bases and J shed 5 bases, with 14 bases lying between them. The CDR3 bases are TGCGCCAGCAGCCAAGAAGAGGACTTCCCCCACAATGAGCAGTTCTTC. Translating it yields CASSQEEDFPHNEQFF.

Only one count was recorded for this clonotype. V usage is TRBV7-2 and J usage is TRBJ2-1; a weak D match, TRBD2 (5 bases). Trimming pared 5 bases from V and 6 bases from J, leaving 20 bases between. Per germline, CDR1 SGHTA and CDR2 FQGNSA. The CDR3 has 16 residues. The DNA of the CDR3 is TGTGCCAGCAGCCACACGGGGATCCGCATTACCAATGAGCAGTTCTTC. It encodes CASSHTGIRITNEQFF.

A remark on this clonotype: A read error is possible here, since a much larger clone lies one base away. The rearrangement joins TRBV10-3 to TRBJ2-5, with D possibly TRBD2 on 5 matching bases. The germline V gene encodes CDR1 ENHRY and CDR2 SYGVKD. Trimming removed 6 bases from V and 13 bases from J, with 15 bases in between. The CDR3 loop spans 11 amino acids. CDR3 bases: TGTGCCATCAGGAATGAGGGCGAGCGGTACTTC. Translating gives CAIRNEGERYF.

The chain carries TRBV11-2 and TRBJ2-4; D is unclear. This CDR3 comprises 14 residues. The germline V gene encodes CDR1 SGHAT and CDR2 FQNNGV. V was trimmed by 3 bases and J by 0 bases, leaving 6 bases between them. As DNA, the CDR3 is TGTGCCAGCAGCTTTGAAGTAGCCAAAAACATTCAGTACTTC. It translates to CASSFEVAKNIQYF.

V and J are TRBV20-1 and TRBJ2-3, with D possibly TRBD2 on 5 matching bases. Trimming took off 4 bases at V and 1 base at J, with 18 bases between the two ends. This CDR3 has 16 amino acids. CDR1 and CDR2 from the germline V gene are DFQATT and SNEGSKA (reference sequence). DNA for the CDR3: TGCAGTGCTACCCCCCTACTAGGGTGGGGCACAGATACGCAGTATTTT. As protein: CSATPLLGWGTDTQYF.

The chain couples TRBV2 to TRBJ2-1; D remains unclear. V gave up 4 bases and J gave up 2 bases, with 12 bases separating them. The CDR3 length is 15 residues. CDR1 and CDR2 from the germline V gene are SNHLY and FYNNEI. The CDR3 loop reads CASSARLYPYNEQFF. In DNA form, the CDR3 reads TGTGCCAGCAGTGCACGGCTCTACCCCTACAATGAGCAGTTCTTC.

CDR3 in amino acids: CASSQIPRGVGNEQFF. CDR3 bases: TGCGCCAGCAGCCAAATTCCCCGGGGGGTCGGCAATGAGCAGTTCTTC. The rearrangement links TRBV4-3 to TRBJ2-1; 7 bases fit TRBD2. This CDR3 spans 16 amino acids. Germline loops: CDR1 LGHNA, CDR2 YSLEER. Trimming cost V 2 bases and J 6 bases; bases outside gene matches: 10.

CDR3 DNA sequence: TGTGCCAGCAGCTTTGCGGCACAGGGCTATGGCTACACCTTC. It translates to CASSFAAQGYGYTF. The chain has TRBV7-3 and TRBJ1-2, with D possibly TRBD1 on 6 matching bases. Germline values: CDR1 SGHTA, CDR2 FQGTGA. The CDR3 loop spans 14 amino acids. V was cut by 3 bases and J by 4 bases, with 12 bases left in between.

About this clonotype: It is unclear where the CDR3 begins or ends on the DNA, so no DNA is shown, and the CDR3 is as TCRdb lists it. The V gene is TRBV27, the J gene TRBJ1-2; the D call in the table, TRBD1, was not verified against the DNA. Germline CDR1 MNHEY, CDR2 SMNVEV (reference sequence). From its first to its last residue, the CDR3 has 15 amino acids. This chain's CDR3 is CSNTEAFFGQDGYTF.

The chain links TRBV27 to TRBJ1-6; no definite D call. V was trimmed by 6 bases and J by 8 bases, leaving 14 bases between them. This CDR3 has 14 residues. Germline assignment: CDR1 MNHEY and CDR2 SMNVEV (reference sequence). The CDR3 loop is CASREGRRDSPLHF. The CDR3 DNA reads TGTGCCAGCAGAGAAGGGAGGAGGGATTCACCCCTCCACTTT.

The rearrangement joins TRBV20-1 to TRBJ2-7, with 7 nucleotides matching TRBD1. Germline V gene lookup returns CDR1 DFQATT and CDR2 SNEGSKA (reference sequence). This CDR3 spans 15 amino acids. V dropped 4 bases and J dropped 4; count of bases not matched to a gene: 13. The CDR3 spells CSAKRLDRGPYEQYF. CDR3 sequence (DNA): TGCAGTGCTAAGAGGCTGGATAGGGGGCCGTACGAGCAGTACTTC.

Only a few counts were recorded for this clonotype. The chain is built from TRBV28 and TRBJ2-6, with 9 bases lining up with TRBD1. The CDR3 spans 17 residues. Germline V lookup: CDR1 MDHEN, CDR2 SYDVKM. After removal of 3 bases from V and 2 bases from J, the junction contained 5 bases not matched to a gene. Written as DNA, the CDR3 is TGTGCCAGCAGTTTTGGGACAGGGAGACCTGGGGCCAACGTCCTGACTTTC. Encoded protein: CASSFGTGRPGANVLTF.

The chain couples TRBV7-2 to TRBJ1-5; D not certain. The CDR3 loop spans 18 amino acids. The V and J ends lost 6 bases and 0 bases respectively, with 21 bases between them. The germline V gene has CDR1 SGHTA and CDR2 FQGNSA. CDR3 bases: TGTGCCAGCAGATCCGCATGTCGGGGAGCCTATAGCAATCAGCCCCAGCATTTT. It yields the protein CASRSACRGAYSNQPQHF. The full variable domain, completed using reference TRBV7-2 and TRBJ1-5, is GAGVSQSPSNKVTEKGKDVELRCDPISGHTALYWYRQSLGQGLEFLIYFQGNSAPDKSGLPSDRFSAERTGGSVSTLTIQRTQQEDSAVYLCASRSACRGAYSNQPQHFGDGTRLSIL.

The table lists this clonotype with a few counts. V is TRBV20-1 and J is TRBJ2-2; a possible D gene is TRBD2 (5 bases). V was shortened by 2 bases and J by 4 bases, with 11 bases between the two germline ends. The CDR3 runs 14 residues. Germline-derived CDR1 and CDR2 are DFQATT and SNEGSKA (reference sequence). CDR3 amino acids: CSARRGIGTGELFF. CDR3 DNA sequence: TGCAGTGCTAGACGGGGTATAGGCACCGGGGAGCTGTTTTTT.

This clonotype has just a few counts. The V call is TRBV7-9, the J call TRBJ2-2; tentatively, D is TRBD1 or TRBD2 (5 bases each). V lost 2 bases and J 0 bases, leaving 10 bases between the germline ends. Germline CDR1 SEHNR, CDR2 FQNEAQ (reference sequence). The CDR3 runs to 16 residues. The CDR3 nucleotides read TGTGCCAGCAGCTTAACGGGACGCACGAACACCGGGGAGCTGTTTTTT. This sequence encodes CASSLTGRTNTGELFF.

Only a few counts were recorded for this clonotype. The chain uses TRBV10-3 and TRBJ2-3; D is tentatively TRBD1 or TRBD2 (5 bases each). This CDR3 spans 12 amino acids. From germline, CDR1 is ENHRY and CDR2 SYGVKD. Trimming stripped 4 bases from V and 5 bases from J, with 7 bases between. The CDR3 DNA sequence: TGTGCCATCAGTGGGGGGTTAGATACGCAGTATTTT. This encodes CAISGGLDTQYF.

J is TRBJ1-4 and V is TRBV6-1; D is ambiguous. Trimming shortened V by 4 bases and J by 5 bases, and 17 bases separated the two germline ends. CDR1 is MNHNS and CDR2 is SASEGT in the germline V gene. The CDR3 is made up of 16 amino acids. The CDR3 here is CASSAPRSLPNEKLFF. The DNA of the CDR3 is TGTGCCAGCAGTGCTCCCCGGTCACTTCCGAATGAAAAACTGTTTTTT.

This clonotype was seen at least ten times. The gene calls are TRBV20-1 and TRBJ2-7, with D possibly called TRBD1 or TRBD2 (6 bases each). This CDR3 has 12 amino acids. Germline V lookup: CDR1 DFQATT, CDR2 SNEGSKA (reference sequence). This CDR3 is CSPEGGRYEQYF. The CDR3 DNA follows: TGCAGCCCTGAGGGGGGACGCTACGAGCAGTACTTC.

Points on this clonotype: This may be a read error: a much more frequent sequence differs by one nucleotide. The rearrangement joins TRBV28 to TRBJ2-1; 10 positions match TRBD1. This CDR3 spans 14 amino acids. The V and J ends lost 6 bases and 13 bases, in that order; junction bases with no gene match: 12. Looked up from germline, CDR1 is MDHEN and CDR2 is SYDVKM. CDR3 sequence: CASRPTGGGETQFF. The CDR3 DNA follows: TGTGCCAGCAGACCGACAGGGGGCGGAGAGACCCAGTTCTTC.

The chain has TRBV7-2 and TRBJ1-1; unclear D gene. Per germline, CDR1 SGHTA and CDR2 FQGNSA. V was shortened by 7 bases and J by 0 bases, with 9 bases between the two germline ends. The length of the CDR3 is 13 residues. CDR3 protein: CASTSAMNTEAFF. The CDR3 nucleotides read TGTGCCAGCACCTCAGCCATGAACACTGAAGCTTTCTTT. Full variable domain (missing parts from reference TRBV7-2 and TRBJ1-1): GAGVSQSPSNKVTEKGKDVELRCDPISGHTALYWYRQSLGQGLEFLIYFQGNSAPDKSGLPSDRFSAERTGGSVSTLTIQRTQQEDSAVYLCASTSAMNTEAFFGQGTRLTVV.

This clonotype showed up many times. This chain links TRBV6-1 with TRBJ2-7, with a possible D match to TRBD2 (6 bases). Germline CDR1 is MNHNS and CDR2 is SASEGT. The CDR3 is 14 amino acids. V was trimmed by 4 bases and J by 2 bases, leaving 12 bases between them. The CDR3 spells CASSGGTLAYEQYF. The CDR3 nucleotides read TGTGCCAGCAGTGGGGGGACTTTAGCCTACGAGCAGTACTTC.